The 11 T cell receptor beta chains presented below share a single source sample, sequenced in a study of blood T cell repertoires in COVID-19. Using immunoSEQ multiplex PCR, the repertoire was profiled, and TCRdb retains in-frame clones only, with some absent. In the table there are over 150,000 clones, 87% of which are singletons. Sequenced sample: PBMCs or T cells enriched from blood (not recorded which). The receptors shown here come from a woman aged 30 to 39 who had recovered from COVID-19.

The rearrangement joins TRBV19 to TRBJ2-5; TRBD2 is a possible D gene (6 bases). Looked up from germline, CDR1 is LNHDA and CDR2 is SQIVND (reference sequence). The CDR3 is made up of 14 amino acids. Between the trimmed V and J ends, which lost 5 bases and 5 bases, there was a span of 15 bases. CDR3 bases: TGTGCCAGTAGTCCCCGGGGAGGCCGGGAGACCCAGTACTTC. Translation: CASSPRGGRETQYF.

V and J are TRBV3-1 (or the pseudogene TRBV3-2) and TRBJ2-2; TRBD2 aligns across 9 bases. CDR3 length: 16 amino acids. V lost 3 bases and J lost 5; bases outside the gene matches: 7. CDR1 is LGHDT and CDR2 is YNNKEL in the germline V gene (reference sequence). CDR3 DNA: TGTGCCAGCAGCCACCCTCCTAGCGGGGTTACCGGGGAGCTGTTTTTT. It specifies CASSHPPSGVTGELFF.

This chain connects TRBV7-6 to TRBJ1-6; 9 bases match TRBD1. The CDR3 has 15 amino acids. V shed 5 bases and J 8 bases; nucleotides not matched to a gene: 7. Looked up from germline, CDR1 is SGHVS and CDR2 is FNYEAQ. CDR3 protein: CASSSQTGGDSPLHF. In DNA, the CDR3 is TGTGCCAGCAGCAGTCAGACAGGGGGTGATTCACCCCTCCACTTT.

This chain uses TRBV9 with TRBJ2-5; 7 bases align to TRBD1. The CDR3 has 15 amino acids. With V trimmed by 5 bases and J by 1 base, 8 bases remained unmatched. Germline V CDR1 and CDR2: SGDLS, YYNGEE. The DNA of the CDR3 is TGTGCCAGCAGAGCTACAGGGGCCATCCAAGAGACCCAGTACTTC. This gives the protein CASRATGAIQETQYF.

This chain joins TRBV5-1 and TRBJ1-1; D is ambiguous. CDR1 is SGHRS, CDR2 YFSETQ, per germline. CDR3 size: 15 residues. V lost 0 bases and J lost 0, with 9 bases in between. The CDR3 bases are TGCGCCAGCAGCTTGGGCCAACGCGTGAACACTGAAGCTTTCTTT. This codes for CASSLGQRVNTEAFF.

V gene TRBV18 combines with J gene TRBJ2-5; D possibly corresponds to TRBD2 (5 bases). CDR1 and CDR2 from the germline V gene are KGHSH and LQKENI. With 3 bases removed from V and 1 base from J, the gap between germline ends came to 18 bases. The CDR3 loop spans 17 amino acids. The CDR3 region has the DNA TGTGCCAGCTCACCCGCTCGGGGATCCCGTCTCCAAGAGACCCAGTACTTC. Protein product: CASSPARGSRLQETQYF.

This clone has only a few counts. The gene calls are TRBV4-1 and TRBJ1-5, with D perhaps TRBD1 (6 bases). The V gene lost 0 bases and the J gene lost 7 bases, with 13 bases spanning the gap. The CDR3 extends over 15 amino acids. Germline-derived CDR1 and CDR2 are MGHRA and YSYEKL. The CDR3 reads CASSQEGPGEQPQHF. In DNA, the CDR3 is TGCGCCAGCAGCCAAGAGGGGCCAGGGGAACAGCCCCAGCATTTT.

The gene calls are TRBV4-2 and TRBJ1-4, with 8 bases fitting TRBD1. Trimming cost V 2 bases and J 4 bases; bases outside gene matches: 15. There are 19 residues in the CDR3. Germline CDR1 is LGHNA and CDR2 is YNFKEQ. The chain's CDR3 is CASSQNRGQGALNNEKLFF. DNA of the CDR3: TGTGCCAGCAGCCAAAATAGAGGGCAGGGGGCGCTGAATAATGAAAAACTGTTTTTT.

The chain combines TRBV24-1 with TRBJ1-1; tentatively, D is TRBD1 (6 bases). V was cut by 0 bases and J by 8 bases, with 6 bases left in between. The CDR3 length is 12 residues. Germline-derived CDR1 and CDR2 are KGHDR and SFDVKD. The DNA of the CDR3 is TGTGCCACCAGTGATTTGACAGGGGAAGCTTTCTTT. This encodes CATSDLTGEAFF.

This chain links TRBV10-3 with TRBJ2-7, with 8 bases matching TRBD1. This CDR3 comprises 15 residues. After removal of 6 bases from V and 0 bases from J, the junction contained 7 bases not matched to a gene. The germline gives CDR1 ENHRY, CDR2 SYGVKD. DNA for the CDR3: TGTGCCATCAGCCCTAGGACAGGGATCTCCTACGAGCAGTACTTC. This gives the protein CAISPRTGISYEQYF.

This rearrangement joins TRBV19 to TRBJ2-7, with 7 bases that match TRBD1. The junction had 3 bases not matched to a gene; V was cut back by 0 bases and J by 4 bases. The CDR3 extends over 14 amino acids. CDR1 is LNHDA and CDR2 is SQIVND in the germline V gene (reference sequence). Written as DNA, the CDR3 is TGTGCCAGTAGTATAGAAGACAGGGCGTACGAGCAGTACTTC. This gives the protein CASSIEDRAYEQYF.